This T cell receptor beta chain was sequenced for a study of cytomegalovirus exposure and HLA in healthy donors. Study information: The study placed around 80% of its approximately 360 genotyped donors in the Caucasian-associated ancestry cluster.

PCR primers comprised 60 Vbeta and 13 Jbeta primers. Assay: immunoSEQ multiplex PCR; the TCRdb copy retains only in-frame clones and omits some. This table holds about 130,000 clones, roughly four fifths found once. Everyone who donated was a healthy bone marrow donor. Overall study results and limits: Rarity held for most TCR sequences, but there were some public TCRs that occurred in many donors.

To note about this clone: Its antigen is undetermined.

The specimen was PBMCs. The clonotype originates from a girl under 10 years old in good health and CMV-seronegative.

CDR3 coding DNA: TGTGCCTGGAGTGACGGGGGGCCCCAGCATTTT. Its translation: CAWSDGGPQHF. The chain combines TRBV30 with TRBJ1-5, with a possible D match to TRBD1 (5 bases). V gave up 1 base and J gave up 9 bases, with 7 bases separating them. Per the germline V gene, CDR1 is GTSNPN and CDR2 is SVGIG (reference sequence). The CDR3 is 11 amino acids.